The rows below give T cell receptor beta chains drawn from one sample of a study of cytomegalovirus exposure and HLA in healthy donors. Produced via immunoSEQ multiplex PCR; TCRdb's table is partial and in-frame only. The sample lists around 100,000 clones, 70% to 85% seen once, with approximately 2.3% in the top ten. Sequencing was done on a sample of PBMCs. The source of these receptors is a man younger than 30 in good health and CMV-seronegative. Each CDR3 is given with its conserved first and last residue.

j_call v_call cdr3_aa
TRBJ1-1 TRBV7-3 CASRKRQATEAFF
TRBJ1-2 TRBV2 CASTPRGNYGYTF
TRBJ1-5 TRBV25-1 CASSEGTEYSNQPQHF
TRBJ2-3 TRBV15 CATSRGLAGHTDTQYF
TRBJ1-2 TRBV5-1 CASSPDRGTYGYTF
TRBJ1-1 TRBV19 CASTRGGSPNTEAFF
TRBJ2-1 TRBV9 CASSPTGLSYNEQFF
TRBJ2-7 TRBV19 CASSLGDRGNEQYF
TRBJ1-1 TRBV30 CAWSLGGNTEAFF
TRBJ1-1 TRBV5-1 CASSPGNTEAFF
TRBJ2-5 TRBV27 CASRREQTSSETQYF
TRBJ2-7 TRBV7-9 CASSSRVAYEQYF
TRBJ1-1 TRBV27 CASSFLWADTNTEAFF
TRBJ2-7 TRBV5-3 CARSFPAQRGLAVNDEQYF
TRBJ1-2 TRBV27 CASSTQGANYGYTF
TRBJ2-7 TRBV6-4 CASSPTGASYEQYF
TRBJ1-6 TRBV7-2 CASSSRQGMNSPLHF
TRBJ2-1 TRBV28 CASNQWGQGSYNEQFF
TRBJ1-1 TRBV30 CAWSPITEAFF
TRBJ1-1 TRBV29-1 CSGDRNTEAFF
TRBJ1-1 TRBV14 CASSQVGRRNTEAFF
TRBJ1-2 TRBV5-4 CASSLGGEAYGYTF
TRBJ2-2 TRBV2 CASSGYGRRTGELFF
TRBJ1-1 TRBV9 CASSVEGSNTEAFF
TRBJ1-6 TRBV6-6 CASSLPGANNSPLHF
TRBJ2-5 TRBV5-1 CASSFTTGSEETQYF
TRBJ2-7 TRBV6-5 CASPGRLLF
TRBJ1-5 TRBV5-4 CASSLGTDSNQPQHF
TRBJ2-1 TRBV29-1 CSVLSGSDGEQFF
TRBJ2-7 TRBV7-9 CASRTPTGGNSYEQYF
TRBJ1-6 TRBV11-2 CASSLDSPRVDNSPLHF
TRBJ2-7 TRBV6-5 CASSYSTSGRDEQYF
TRBJ1-5 TRBV27 CASRQHSNQPQHF
TRBJ2-7 TRBV5-1 CASSPRAGRAGGHEQYF
TRBJ1-1 TRBV2 CASSERTGSAWTEAFF
TRBJ2-1 TRBV4-1 CASSRSIAELGYEQFF
TRBJ2-7 TRBV11-2 CASSLAGTSGKYEQYF
TRBJ2-5 TRBV7-9 CASSLSGFWSQETQYF
TRBJ2-7 TRBV10-3 CAISELQTSPKPYEQYF
TRBJ2-7 TRBV10-3 CAISEGRGQGGEQYF
TRBJ1-5 TRBV27 CASSPRGQGDYSNQPQHF
TRBJ1-1 TRBV5-1 CASSLSAGKTEAFF
TRBJ1-1 TRBV11-2 CASSLAPQGGNTEAFF
TRBJ1-5 TRBV28 CATMTGINNQPQHF
TRBJ2-7 TRBV14 CASSQGRDEQYF
TRBJ1-1 TRBV9 CASSRGTEAFF
TRBJ1-2 TRBV30 CAWTEGTGDWYGYTF
TRBJ2-7 TRBV10-1 CASSETSGRAGEQYF